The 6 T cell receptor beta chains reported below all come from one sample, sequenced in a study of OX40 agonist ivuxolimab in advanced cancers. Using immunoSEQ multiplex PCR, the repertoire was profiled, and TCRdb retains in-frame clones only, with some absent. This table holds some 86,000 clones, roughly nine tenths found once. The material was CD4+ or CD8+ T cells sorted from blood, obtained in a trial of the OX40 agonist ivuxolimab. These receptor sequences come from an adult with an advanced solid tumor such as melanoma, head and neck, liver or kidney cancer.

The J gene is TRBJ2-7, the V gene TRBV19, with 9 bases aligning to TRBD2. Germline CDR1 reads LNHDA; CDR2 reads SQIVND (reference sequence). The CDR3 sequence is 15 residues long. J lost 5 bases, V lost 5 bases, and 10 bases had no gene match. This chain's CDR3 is CASSLPSGNVHEQYF. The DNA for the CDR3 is TGTGCCAGTAGTCTGCCTAGCGGGAACGTCCACGAGCAGTACTTC.

The DNA of the CDR3 is TGCGCCAGCAGCTTGGAGGTAGCGGTCTCCTACAATGAGCAGTTCTTC. Translation gives CASSLEVAVSYNEQFF. The chain employs TRBV5-1 and TRBJ2-1; maybe TRBD2 (6 bases). The V gene lost 0 bases and the J gene lost 0 bases, with 10 bases spanning the gap. The CDR3 runs to 16 residues. CDR1 SGHRS and CDR2 YFSETQ come from the germline V gene.

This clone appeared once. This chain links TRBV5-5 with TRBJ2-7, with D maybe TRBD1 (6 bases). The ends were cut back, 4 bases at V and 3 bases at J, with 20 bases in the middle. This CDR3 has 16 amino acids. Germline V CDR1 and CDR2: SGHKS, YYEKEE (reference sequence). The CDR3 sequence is CASSIRDMLAYYEQYF. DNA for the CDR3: TGTGCCAGCAGCATCCGGGACATGCTCGCGTACTACGAGCAGTACTTC.

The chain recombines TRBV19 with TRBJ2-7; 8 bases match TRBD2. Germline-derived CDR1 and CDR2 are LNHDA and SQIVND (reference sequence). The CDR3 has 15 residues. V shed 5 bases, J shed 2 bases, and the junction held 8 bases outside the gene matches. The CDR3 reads CASSVTGTRAYEQYF. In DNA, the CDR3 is TGTGCCAGTAGTGTAACCGGGACTAGAGCCTACGAGCAGTACTTC. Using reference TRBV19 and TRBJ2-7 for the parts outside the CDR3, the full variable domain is DGGITQSPKYLFRKEGQNVTLSCEQNLNHDAMYWYRQDPGQGLRLIYYSQIVNDFQKGDIAEGYSVSREKKESFPLTVTSAQKNPTAFYLCASSVTGTRAYEQYFGPGTRLTVT.

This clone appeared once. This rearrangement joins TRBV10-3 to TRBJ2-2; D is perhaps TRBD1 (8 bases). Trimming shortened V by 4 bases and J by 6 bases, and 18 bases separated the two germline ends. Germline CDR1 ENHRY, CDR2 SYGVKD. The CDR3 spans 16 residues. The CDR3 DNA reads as TGTGCCATCAGTGTGATTGGACAGGGAGGGGCCGGGGAGCTGTTTTTT. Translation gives CAISVIGQGGAGELFF.

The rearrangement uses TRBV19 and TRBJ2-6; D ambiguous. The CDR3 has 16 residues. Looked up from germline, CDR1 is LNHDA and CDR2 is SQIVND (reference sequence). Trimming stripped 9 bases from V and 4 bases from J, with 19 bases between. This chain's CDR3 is CASLSSPGYGANVLTF. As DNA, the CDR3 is TGTGCCAGCCTTTCATCCCCCGGGTACGGGGCCAACGTCCTGACTTTC.